This T cell receptor (beta chain) was captured by sequencing in a study of CD4 and CD8 cells across lung adenocarcinoma regions. TCRdb re-derived calls from the PCR reads in MiXCR, one entry per CDR3 protein. The repertoire holds 22,000 or so distinct CDR3 sequences, around 50% seen once, with about a quarter in the top ten. Donors had localized lung adenocarcinoma, a non-small cell lung cancer. The origin of this receptor is a female donor with lung adenocarcinoma. The CD4 and CD8 labels of this study may be unreliable. Material: CD8+ T cells from the center of a lung tumor.

The CDR3 protein is CASSQGIAVGRSPQYF. CDR3 DNA: TGTGCCAGCAGCCAAGGTATAGCGGTAGGCCGGAGTCCGCAGTATTTT. The V gene is TRBV7-3, the J gene TRBJ2-1; possibly TRBD2 for D (6 bases). The end of the DNA fits TRBJ2-3 better, so the J call may be wrong. Germline V gene data show CDR1 as SGHTA and CDR2 as FQGTGA. The CDR3 has 16 amino acids.